This T cell receptor (beta chain) was sequenced for a study of blood T cell repertoires in COVID-19. In the study overall: The United States, Italy and Spain provided the acute and convalescent COVID-19 samples. From T cells, B-cell-depleted T cells, or PBMCs came the material, which was cDNA or gDNA.

Trimming took 0 bases from V and 8 from J; bases not matched to a gene: 2. The CDR3 contains 14 residues. From germline, CDR1 is SGHRS and CDR2 YFSETQ. Methods used by the authors: For nucleated cells, counts were estimated from reference gene primer amplification. Here immunoSEQ multiplex PCR was the method, and the copy in TCRdb shows in-frame clones only, minus some. Clone size and the V and J calls come from that table; the DNA yielded D and trimming. The data contain about 110,000 clones, over 65% of them singletons. The TCR originated in a middle-aged woman with acute or convalescent COVID-19. This chain connects TRBV5-1 to TRBJ2-2; 9 nucleotides agree with TRBD1. The sequencing sample was made of peripheral blood. The CDR3 bases are TGCGCCAGCAGCTTGGAACAGGGGGCAGGGGAGCTGTTTTTT. Its translation is CASSLEQGAGELFF. Full variable domain (rest looked up from reference TRBV5-1 and TRBJ2-2): KAGVTQTPRYLIKTRGQQVTLSCSPISGHRSVSWYQQTPGQGLQFLFEYFSETQRNKGNFPGRFSGRQFSNSRSEMNVSTLELGDSALYLCASSLEQGAGELFFGEGSRLTVL.